Sequencing of this T cell receptor beta chain was carried out in a study of T cell clones after liver transplantation. Turning to the study itself: Subjects received no induction therapy and standard immunosuppression until randomization at 12-24 months post-transplant. Overall study findings and caveats: The donor-reactive repertoire was only partly measurable in a couple of subjects, lacking donor cells.

About this clone: Antigen: not known.

Trimming took 5 bases from V and 8 from J, leaving 18 bases between them. There are 13 residues in the CDR3. CDR1 is GTSNPN, CDR2 SVGIG, per germline (reference sequence). The repertoire was sequenced with immunoSEQ multiplex PCR; TCRdb's copy has only in-frame clones and lacks some. The sample carries around 70,000 clones, over 90% recorded once. The specimen was CD4+ T cells from blood, collected approximately 26 months after liver transplant. The J gene is TRBJ1-2, the V gene TRBV30, with no clear D. The sequence was obtained from a human patient who received a liver transplant. Some T cells may be the graft donor's. CDR3 DNA sequence: TGTGCCTGGTCCCGGGTCTCCACTGGGGGCTACACCTTC. This encodes CAWSRVSTGGYTF. The full variable domain, completed using reference TRBV30 and TRBJ1-2, is SQTIHQWPATLVQPVGSPLSLECTVEGTSNPNLYWYRQAAGRGLQLLFYSVGIGQISSEVPQNLSASRPQDRQFILSSKKLLLSDSGFYLCAWSRVSTGGYTFGSGTRLTVV.